The sequence of this T cell receptor beta chain was determined in a study of beta chain features in type 1 diabetes. Findings of the study overall: TCRB CDR3s from Type 1 diabetes patients were moderately but significantly shorter in all four CD4+ subsets. Shorter templates might be favored by PCR, and equally so in patients and in controls. In type 1 diabetes patients, VDJ junctions had fewer insertions; deletions at these junctions were more frequent. Resolution of whether HLA type affects TCRB rearrangement was not achieved here.

J was trimmed by 4 bases and V by 4 bases; bases with no gene match: 5. Germline-derived CDR1 and CDR2 are MGHRA and YSYEKL. The CDR3 consists of 14 residues. One heparinised draw of blood, averaging about 110 mL, came from each donor. The entirety of the isolated RNA underwent reverse transcription, so expressed TCRB transcripts were sequenced. Sequencing used immunoSEQ multiplex PCR; TCRdb keeps in-frame clones, though not all of them. The sample includes 550,000 to 850,000 clones, roughly 12% of them seen just once. A word on this clone: Its antigen is not known.

Sequenced material: naive CD4+ T cells from blood. The chain carries TRBV4-1 and TRBJ1-1; 8 nucleotides line up with TRBD1. This receptor was taken from a man aged 18 to 30 with type 1 diabetes. CDR3 residues: CASSLPTGGTEAFF. The CDR3 region has the DNA TGCGCCAGCAGCCTACCCACAGGGGGCACTGAAGCTTTCTTT.